Listed here are 30 T cell receptor beta chains from one sample, sequenced in a study of T cells in Graves' hyperthyroidism and ophthalmopathy. TCR beta CDR3 regions were amplified from RNA transcripts. Initially, a first-round RT-PCR of the TCR CDR3 employed the HTBI primer set. TCRdb re-analysed the multiplex PCR reads in MiXCR, keeping a single row per CDR3 protein. Found here are 690,000 or so distinct CDR3 sequences, about 17% of them singletons; the top ten hold about a sixth. The sequenced sample consisted of blood. These receptor sequences come from a woman in her 50s with Graves' hyperthyroidism that later progressed to Graves' ophthalmopathy.

V and J are TRBV19 and TRBJ1-5, with D perhaps matching TRBD1 (6 bases). In germline, CDR1 is LNHDA, CDR2 SQIVND (reference sequence). With 3 bases removed from V and 0 bases from J, the gap between germline ends came to 9 bases. The CDR3 loop spans 15 amino acids. The CDR3 DNA reads TGTGCCAGTAGTATTAGCAGGGGTAGCAATCAGCCCCAGCATTTT. Translation: CASSISRGSNQPQHF.

About this clonotype itself: Since a much larger clone is just one base distant, this may be a read error. The chain combines TRBV15 with TRBJ1-6; no definite D call. CDR3 length: 15 residues. CDR1 LNHNV and CDR2 YYDKDF come from the germline V gene (reference sequence). The CDR3 region is CATSRATVSNSPVHF. The DNA for the CDR3 is TGTGCCACCAGCAGAGCGACGGTCAGCAATTCACCCGTCCACTTT.

The CDR3 region is CASSLDARGMNEQYF. The CDR3 nucleotides are TGTGCCAGCAGCTTAGACGCGCGGGGCATGAACGAGCAGTACTTC. The V and J genes are TRBV7-2 and TRBJ2-7; D possibly corresponds to TRBD2 (6 bases). This CDR3 region has 15 residues. V lost 1 base and J lost 5, with 15 bases in between. The germline V gene encodes CDR1 SGHTA and CDR2 FQGNSA.

This clonotype was recorded at least ten times. The chain recombines TRBV11-2 with TRBJ2-2; TRBD1 matches at 11 bases. Trimming at V came to 5 bases and at J to 1 base, leaving 0 bases not matched to a gene. The CDR3 is 15 residues long. The V gene's germline CDR1 is SGHAT and CDR2 FQNNGV. The CDR3 loop is CASSGTGGNTGELFF. In DNA form, the CDR3 reads TGTGCCAGCAGCGGGACAGGGGGGAACACCGGGGAGCTGTTTTTT.

This clonotype showed up many times. V is TRBV3-1 and J is TRBJ1-2; D uncertain. Germline V gene data show CDR1 as LGHDT and CDR2 as YNNKEL (reference sequence). The CDR3 totals 15 residues. Trimming cost V 0 bases and J 2 bases, with 10 bases left between them. The CDR3 bases are TGTGCCAGCAGCCAAGACCTTTACAGCAACTATGGCTACACCTTC. It translates to CASSQDLYSNYGYTF.

This clonotype was recorded many times. This chain uses TRBV10-3 with TRBJ1-1, with D tentatively TRBD1 (6 bases). Germline values: CDR1 ENHRY, CDR2 SYGVKD. The CDR3 has 14 residues. V was shortened by 3 bases and J by 5 bases, with 13 bases between the two germline ends. CDR3 loop: CAISEAQGRTEAFF. The CDR3 DNA sequence: TGTGCCATCAGTGAAGCTCAGGGGCGGACTGAAGCTTTCTTT.

This clonotype was recorded a few times. This chain uses TRBV11-2 with TRBJ1-5; a possible D gene is TRBD1 (5 bases). V was shortened by 0 bases and J by 4 bases, with 10 bases between the two germline ends. CDR1 SGHAT and CDR2 FQNNGV come from the germline V gene. This CDR3 contains 15 residues. CDR3: CASSLEIGANQPQHF. CDR3 bases: TGTGCCAGCAGCTTAGAGATTGGGGCGAATCAGCCCCAGCATTTT.

The genes are TRBV29-1 and TRBJ2-2, with D unresolved. The V gene's germline CDR1 is SQVTM and CDR2 ANQGSEA. V lost 4 bases and J lost 1, with 10 bases in between. The CDR3 sequence is 14 residues long. DNA for the CDR3: TGCAGCGTTGGAGGAACGGTGAACACCGGGGAGCTGTTTTTT. Translated: CSVGGTVNTGELFF.

This sequence joins TRBV20-1 and TRBJ1-5; 10 nucleotides agree with TRBD1. V shed 6 bases and J 1 base; nucleotides not matched to a gene: 9. The CDR3 runs to 16 residues. Germline V gene sequence: CDR1 DFQATT, CDR2 SNEGSKA (reference sequence). DNA of the CDR3: TGCAGTGCGAACGACAGGGGGCTGGAGAGCAATCAGCCCCAGCATTTT. This sequence encodes CSANDRGLESNQPQHF.

Only a few counts were recorded for this clonotype. This sequence joins TRBV12-3 or TRBV12-4 and TRBJ1-3, with unresolved D. The ends were cut back, 3 bases at V and 4 bases at J, with 13 bases in the middle. CDR3 length equals 15 residues. The CDR3 loop reads CASSLTDLAGNTIYF. The CDR3 DNA is TGTGCCAGCAGTTTGACCGATTTGGCCGGAAACACCATATATTTT.

This clonotype was seen ten or more times. V gene TRBV7-8 combines with J gene TRBJ1-2; the D gene is possibly TRBD1 (6 bases). V lost 1 base, J lost 8 bases, and 11 bases lay in between. The CDR3 covers 13 residues. CDR1 is SGHVS, CDR2 FQNEAQ, per germline. The CDR3 coding sequence is TGTGCCAGCAGCTTAGTTTCGGGGGGCGGCTACACCTTC. Protein sequence: CASSLVSGGGYTF.

This clonotype was detected a few times. As DNA, the CDR3 is TGTGCCAACCGAGGGGTAGACGGGGGGGGCCAAGAGACCCAGTACTTC. This codes for CANRGVDGGGQETQYF. V is TRBV24-1 and J is TRBJ2-5; 8 bases match TRBD2. Germline V lookup: CDR1 KGHDR, CDR2 SFDVKD. The CDR3 contains 16 residues. J gave up 1 base and V 11 bases, and 14 bases lay outside the gene matches.

The chain recombines TRBV19 with TRBJ2-3; no clear D. This CDR3 spans 14 amino acids. The ends were cut back, 3 bases at V and 3 bases at J, with 10 bases in the middle. The V gene's germline CDR1 is LNHDA and CDR2 SQIVND (reference sequence). The CDR3 loop is CASSISRETDTQYF. CDR3 in DNA: TGTGCCAGTAGTATTTCCCGTGAGACAGATACGCAGTATTTT.

Points on this clonotype: Given a much more abundant clone one base away, this may be a read error. The gene calls are TRBV11-2 and TRBJ2-2, with TRBD2 matching over 8 bases. From germline, CDR1 is SGHAT and CDR2 FQNNGV. The CDR3 runs to 18 residues. The CDR3 DNA sequence: TGTGCCAGCAGCTTAGGGATTGCGGGGGGACGTAACACCGGGGAGCTGCTTTTT. Translated: CASSLGIAGGRNTGELLF.

The V and J genes are TRBV27 and TRBJ2-3; 13 bases align to TRBD2. V gave up 0 bases and J gave up 7 bases; unmatched junction bases: 4. This CDR3 comprises 16 residues. CDR1 and CDR2 from the germline V gene are MNHEY and SMNVEV (reference sequence). As DNA, the CDR3 is TGTGCCAGCAGTTTATCGAGGACTAGCGGGGGCAATACGCAGTATTTT. Residues: CASSLSRTSGGNTQYF.

This clonotype was seen only a few times. The chain uses TRBV3-1 and TRBJ2-1; D is unresolved. Germline V gene data show CDR1 as LGHDT and CDR2 as YNNKEL (reference sequence). V gave up 4 bases and J gave up 5 bases, with 12 bases separating them. This CDR3 has 14 amino acids. CDR3 region: CASSLVSNNNEQFF. For the CDR3, the DNA is TGTGCCAGCAGCCTGGTCTCTAACAACAATGAGCAGTTCTTC.

The CDR3 nucleotides read TGTGCCAGCAGCCCGCCGACCGGGACTAGCGGGGGCCGGTCCTACGAGCAGTACTTC. It specifies CASSPPTGTSGGRSYEQYF. The chain couples TRBV13 to TRBJ2-7, with TRBD2 matching 14 bases. The germline V gene encodes CDR1 PRHDT and CDR2 FYEKMQ (reference sequence). V shed 5 bases and J 1 base; nucleotides not matched to a gene: 13. The CDR3 has 19 amino acids. The full variable domain, its missing parts supplied by reference TRBV13 and TRBJ2-7, is AAGVIQSPRHLIKEKRETATLKCYPIPRHDTVYWYQQGPGQDPQFLISFYEKMQSDKGSIPDRFSAQQFSDYHSELNMSSLELGDSALYFCASSPPTGTSGGRSYEQYFGPGTRLTVT.

With respect to this clonotype: Germline is not matched at one junction end, which may reflect a read error. The rearrangement links TRBV6-1 to TRBJ2-1; 11 bases are shared with TRBD2. In germline, CDR1 is MNHNS, CDR2 SASEGT. The CDR3 consists of 16 residues. The CDR3, as DNA: TGTGCCAGCAGTCCCGAGACTAGCGGGGTGGGGAATGAGCAGTCCTTC. Translating it yields CASSPETSGVGNEQSF.

This clonotype was picked up a small number of times. This sequence joins TRBV14 and TRBJ2-3; no firm D call. There are 17 residues in the CDR3. Between the trimmed V and J ends, which lost 1 base and 0 bases, there was a span of 14 bases. The germline CDR1 and CDR2 sequences are SGHDN and FVKESK. The CDR3 is CASSQASPGRSTDTQYF. The CDR3 coding sequence is TGTGCCAGCAGCCAAGCTTCTCCGGGTAGAAGCACAGATACGCAGTATTTT.

This clonotype showed up just a few times. This chain connects TRBV5-1 to TRBJ1-2, with D unresolved. Between the trimmed V and J ends, which lost 0 bases and 2 bases, there was a span of 14 bases. The germline V gene encodes CDR1 SGHRS and CDR2 YFSETQ. This CDR3 is built from 16 residues. CDR3 nucleotides: TGCGCCAGCAGCTTGGAAGGCAAGGGCTCCAACTATGGCTACACCTTC. Its protein is CASSLEGKGSNYGYTF.

This clonotype was recorded many times. This chain joins TRBV11-1 and TRBJ2-1; TRBD1 aligns across 8 bases. This CDR3 is 17 amino acids long. Germline V lookup: CDR1 SGHAT, CDR2 FQDESV (reference sequence). J gave up 1 base and V 5 bases, and 10 bases lay outside the gene matches. The CDR3 DNA reads TGTGCCAGCAGCCCACGCCACCGACAGGGGTCCTACAATGAGCAGTTCTTC. Protein sequence: CASSPRHRQGSYNEQFF.

This clonotype was counted many times. The chain is built from TRBV5-1 and TRBJ1-1; 10 nucleotides align to TRBD1. The ends lost 6 bases at V and 2 bases at J; junction bases unmatched: 10. Germline V lookup: CDR1 SGHRS, CDR2 YFSETQ. The CDR3 is made up of 16 amino acids. CDR3 protein: CASTAWTGGRNTEAFF. In DNA, the CDR3 is TGCGCCAGCACCGCATGGACAGGGGGTCGCAACACTGAAGCTTTCTTT.

The V gene is TRBV19, the J gene TRBJ1-2; no reliable D call. This CDR3 is 14 amino acids long. Germline values: CDR1 LNHDA, CDR2 SQIVND (reference sequence). V was trimmed by 3 bases and J by 3 bases, leaving 11 bases between them. The CDR3 region is CASSISGLYYGYTF. In nucleotides, the CDR3 is TGTGCCAGTAGTATTAGCGGGCTCTACTATGGCTACACCTTC. The full variable domain, with the rest looked up from reference TRBV19 and TRBJ1-2, is DGGITQSPKYLFRKEGQNVTLSCEQNLNHDAMYWYRQDPGQGLRLIYYSQIVNDFQKGDIAEGYSVSREKKESFPLTVTSAQKNPTAFYLCASSISGLYYGYTFGSGTRLTVV.

This clonotype was detected many times. V and J are TRBV2 and TRBJ2-5; D gene uncertain. CDR3 length: 10 amino acids. V was cut by 8 bases and J by 5 bases, with 6 bases left in between. CDR1 is SNHLY and CDR2 is FYNNEI in the germline V gene. CDR3 bases: TGTGCCAGCGTTGTTGAGACCCAGTACTTC. Residues: CASVVETQYF.

The chain joins TRBV12-3 or TRBV12-4 to TRBJ1-2; D not resolved. The CDR3 runs 14 residues. Trimming stripped 8 bases from V and 4 bases from J, with 17 bases between. CDR3 bases: TGTGCCAGCGTACGGTTTGGTTCAAGCTATGGCTACACCTTC. This sequence encodes CASVRFGSSYGYTF.

This rearrangement joins TRBV4-1 to TRBJ2-3; 10 nucleotides match TRBD2. CDR3 size: 18 residues. The junction had 10 bases not matched to a gene; V was cut back by 0 bases and J by 4 bases. Germline V gene sequence: CDR1 MGHRA, CDR2 YSYEKL. The CDR3 loop reads CASSQEIGSAGGPDTQYF. CDR3 DNA: TGCGCCAGCAGCCAAGAGATAGGGTCAGCGGGGGGGCCAGATACGCAGTATTTT.

Only a few counts were recorded for this clonotype. The rearrangement uses TRBV5-4 and TRBJ2-3; TRBD2 agrees at 9 bases. The CDR3 consists of 18 residues. Trimming at V came to 4 bases and at J to 3 bases, leaving 15 bases not matched to a gene. CDR1 SGHNT and CDR2 YYREEE come from the germline V gene (reference sequence). This CDR3 is CASSAARPAGGGTDTQYF. Written as DNA, the CDR3 is TGTGCCAGCAGCGCCGCACGGCCGGCGGGGGGGGGTACAGATACGCAGTATTTT.

This clonotype was seen only a few times. The chain carries TRBV5-4 and TRBJ2-5; a weak D match, TRBD1 (6 bases). This CDR3 region has 15 residues. Trimming took 4 bases from V and 1 from J, leaving 14 bases between them. The germline gives CDR1 SGHNT, CDR2 YYREEE (reference sequence). The CDR3 is CASSLGQISQETQYF. In DNA form, the CDR3 reads TGTGCCAGCAGCCTTGGACAGATATCCCAAGAGACCCAGTACTTC.

The chain employs TRBV11-2 and TRBJ1-5; 10 bases are a match to TRBD1. Unmatched junction bases numbered 2, after V lost 4 bases and J lost 5 bases. The germline CDR1 and CDR2 sequences are SGHAT and FQNNGV. The CDR3 loop spans 14 amino acids. The CDR3 reads CASSSGQGDQPQHF. CDR3 DNA: TGTGCCAGCAGCTCTGGACAGGGGGATCAGCCCCAGCATTTT.

V gene TRBV5-1 combines with J gene TRBJ1-1, with a possible D match to TRBD1 (6 bases). The germline CDR1 and CDR2 sequences are SGHRS and YFSETQ. The CDR3 is made up of 14 amino acids. V dropped 4 bases and J dropped 1 base, with 11 bases sitting between them. The CDR3, as DNA: TGCGCCAGCAGCGCCGTACAGGGGAACACTGAAGCTTTCTTT. It specifies CASSAVQGNTEAFF.